This entry describes one T cell receptor beta chain. Antigen unknown. The data originate from a study of T-cell memory formation after mild COVID-19. Findings and limits, study-wide: Clones that contracted from day 15 to 85 were balanced CD4/CD8, while later expanders leaned CD4+. CD4+ contracting clones were found mainly in CM and EM, and CD8+ ones in EMRA.

Trimming cost V 2 bases and J 6 bases, with 8 bases left between them. Germline values: CDR1 SGHVS, CDR2 FNYEAQ. This CDR3 region has 13 residues. TCR alpha and TCR beta cDNA libraries carrying sample barcodes and UMIs were produced by 5'RACE using constant-segment primers. MiXCR, applied by TCRdb to the 5' RACE reads, yields one record per CDR3 protein. The table lists some 150,000 distinct CDR3 sequences, 20% to 25% of them singletons. This sequence joins TRBV7-6 and TRBJ1-5; D unresolved. The receptor comes from an adult woman who had mild COVID-19 (a few samples of this study predate the infection). Cell type and time point are not known. Sequences were obtained from PBMCs or a T cell subset sorted from them (not recorded which). Here the CDR3 reads CASSLSLGQPQHF. The CDR3 DNA reads TGTGCCAGCAGCTTATCGCTAGGTCAGCCCCAGCATTTT.